These 21 T cell receptor beta chains came from one sample sequenced in a study of CD8+CD57+ T cells in acquired aplastic anemia. The template for TCR beta VDJ and CDR3 sequence profiling was genomic DNA. Via MiXCR, TCRdb re-called the reads, giving one row per CDR3 protein. The table has about 190,000 distinct CDR3 sequences, 55% to 70% seen once. The sample was sorted CD4+, CD8+, or CD8+CD57+ T cells (not recorded which) from PBMCs. These receptors were obtained from a human donor with severe aplastic anemia or a healthy control (not recorded which).

The chain employs TRBV6-4 and TRBJ2-3, with no clear D. V was cut by 2 bases and J by 6 bases, with 6 bases left in between. From germline, CDR1 is MRHNA and CDR2 SNTAGT. CDR3 size: 12 residues. The CDR3 spells CASSDQPDTQYF. The CDR3 DNA reads TGTGCCAGCAGTGACCAACCGGATACGCAGTATTTT.

V usage is TRBV24-1 and J usage is TRBJ2-1; tentatively, D is TRBD1 (6 bases). Trimming took 0 bases from V and 5 from J, leaving 13 bases between them. Looked up from germline, CDR1 is KGHDR and CDR2 is SFDVKD. This CDR3 comprises 16 residues. CDR3 loop: CATSDLRQGYDNEQFF. The CDR3 DNA reads TGTGCCACCAGTGATTTGAGGCAGGGGTACGACAATGAGCAGTTCTTC.

V usage is TRBV5-6 and J usage is TRBJ2-7; the D gene is possibly TRBD1 (5 bases). CDR3 length equals 13 residues. Germline lookup yields CDR1 SGHDT and CDR2 YYEEEE. Trimming cost V 0 bases and J 2 bases, with 6 bases left between them. CDR3 in DNA: TGTGCCAGCAGCTTGGGGACACCCTACGAGCAGTACTTC. It yields the protein CASSLGTPYEQYF.

At least ten counts were recorded for this clonotype. CDR3 sequence reads: CASSYSPGFDYGYTF. CDR3 nucleotides: TGTGCCAGCAGTTATTCACCGGGTTTCGACTATGGCTACACCTTC. The genes are TRBV6-5 and TRBJ1-2, with D hard to call. Trimming left V 3 bases short and J 3 bases short, with 14 bases between. The CDR3 has 15 amino acids. CDR1 and CDR2 (germline): MNHEY, SVGAGI.

The rearrangement uses TRBV10-3 and TRBJ1-2; D unresolved. The V gene's germline CDR1 is ENHRY and CDR2 SYGVKD. Trimming removed 8 bases at V and 10 bases at J, with 14 bases between. The CDR3 runs to 11 residues. The CDR3, as DNA: TGTGCCATCTCGAGTGGAAGGGACTACACCTTC. Its protein product is CAISSGRDYTF.

V gene TRBV7-9 combines with J gene TRBJ1-4; maybe TRBD1 (5 bases). Germline assignment: CDR1 SEHNR and CDR2 FQNEAQ (reference sequence). This CDR3 is 12 amino acids long. Trimming took 7 bases from V and 11 from J, leaving 14 bases between them. This CDR3 reads CASTSIRQKLFF. The DNA of the CDR3 is TGTGCCAGCACCTCCATAAGACAGAAACTGTTTTTT.

V usage is TRBV20-1 and J usage is TRBJ2-7; 10 nucleotides agree with TRBD2. From germline, CDR1 is DFQATT and CDR2 SNEGSKA (reference sequence). This CDR3 is built from 15 residues. The V gene end was trimmed by 0 bases and the J gene end by 0 bases; junction bases not matched to a gene: 2. CDR3 in DNA: TGCAGTGCTAGAGACCGGACTAGCGGCTCCTACGAGCAGTACTTC. This gives the protein CSARDRTSGSYEQYF.

This clonotype came up many times. This rearrangement joins TRBV19 to TRBJ1-1, with D maybe TRBD1 (6 bases). There are 11 residues in the CDR3. CDR1 is LNHDA and CDR2 is SQIVND in the germline V gene (reference sequence). The CDR3: CGSGGHTEAFF. The CDR3 DNA follows: TGTGGTTCCGGGGGGCACACTGAAGCTTTCTTT.

This clonotype has just a few counts. The V gene is TRBV15, the J gene TRBJ2-3, with 10 nucleotides matching TRBD2. The CDR3 length is 17 residues. With 0 bases clipped from V and 4 bases from J, the junction kept 7 bases outside the gene matches. Germline V gene sequence: CDR1 LNHNV, CDR2 YYDKDF (reference sequence). The CDR3 loop is CATSRDASGSLSDTQYF. The CDR3 DNA reads TGTGCCACCAGCAGAGATGCTAGCGGGAGTTTGTCAGATACGCAGTATTTT. Combining the CDR3 with reference TRBV15 and TRBJ2-3 gives the whole variable domain DAMVIQNPRYQVTQFGKPVTLSCSQTLNHNVMYWYQQKSSQAPKLLFHYYDKDFNNEADTPDNFQSRRPNTSFCFLDIRSPGLGDTAMYLCATSRDASGSLSDTQYFGPGTRLTVL.

This clonotype was seen ten or more times. The chain is built from TRBV6-2 or TRBV6-3 and TRBJ2-1; D might be TRBD1 (5 bases). Germline V gene lookup returns CDR1 MNHEY and CDR2 SVGEGT. CDR3 length: 13 residues. Trimming stripped 6 bases from V and 8 bases from J, with 14 bases between. CDR3 nucleotide sequence: TGTGCCAGCAGCAAAACAAGGGGTTATGAGCAGTTCTTC. Translation gives CASSKTRGYEQFF.

The count of this clonotype is one. This chain connects TRBV19 to TRBJ2-1, with TRBD2 matching 13 bases. V was pared by 10 bases and J by 3 bases, with 9 bases of the junction left unmatched. The length of the CDR3 is 16 residues. Germline-derived CDR1 and CDR2 are LNHDA and SQIVND (reference sequence). The CDR3, as DNA: TGTGCCATCAGCATCGGACTAGCGGGGGACTACAATGAGCAGTTCTTC. Protein: CAISIGLAGDYNEQFF.

V usage is TRBV20-1 and J usage is TRBJ2-7, with 7 bases matching TRBD2. This CDR3 has 17 amino acids. Germline CDR1 and CDR2: DFQATT and SNEGSKA (reference sequence). V shed 3 bases, J shed 0 bases, and the junction held 14 bases outside the gene matches. The CDR3 DNA reads TGCAGTGCTAGGGTGAGAGATGGAGGGAGGGCCTCCTACGAGCAGTACTTC. It yields the protein CSARVRDGGRASYEQYF.

The chain has TRBV2 and TRBJ2-7; D may be TRBD1 (6 bases). This CDR3 spans 12 amino acids. Germline CDR1 is SNHLY and CDR2 is FYNNEI. The ends were cut back, 6 bases at V and 6 bases at J, with 12 bases in the middle. The CDR3 DNA reads as TGTGCCAGCAGGGTACAGGGTTCCGAGCAGTACTTC. This gives the protein CASRVQGSEQYF. The full variable domain, in which reference TRBV2 and TRBJ2-7 provide the parts outside the CDR3, is EPEVTQTPSHQVTQMGQEVILRCVPISNHLYFYWYRQILGQKVEFLVSFYNNEISEKSEIFDDQFSVERPDGSNFTLKIRSTKLEDSAMYFCASRVQGSEQYFGPGTRLTVT.

This clonotype was detected ten times or more. The V and J genes are TRBV7-9 and TRBJ2-1, with a weak D call TRBD2 (6 bases). V lost 0 bases and J 3 bases, leaving 9 bases between the germline ends. Per the germline V gene, CDR1 is SEHNR and CDR2 is FQNEAQ (reference sequence). CDR3 length: 15 residues. As DNA, the CDR3 is TGTGCCAGCAGCTTAGCGCGGGGCGGCTACAATGAGCAGTTCTTC. Its protein product is CASSLARGGYNEQFF.

A remark on this clonotype: Since no conserved phenylalanine or tryptophan closes the CDR3, a read error is the likely cause. This chain links TRBV15 with TRBJ2-7; tentatively, D is TRBD2 (6 bases). Trimming pared 0 bases from V and 7 bases from J, leaving 10 bases between. Per the germline V gene, CDR1 is LNHNV and CDR2 is YYDKDF (reference sequence). The length of the CDR3 is 13 residues. The CDR3 nucleotides read TGTGCCACCAGCAGAGATGGACGGGGGGAGCAGTACCTC. Translation gives CATSRDGRGEQYL.

This clonotype was found many times. V usage is TRBV13 and J usage is TRBJ1-2; a possible D gene is TRBD1 (6 bases). The CDR3 spans 16 residues. Germline V CDR1 and CDR2: PRHDT, FYEKMQ (reference sequence). Trimming cost V 5 bases and J 7 bases, with 23 bases left between them. CDR3 protein: CASSDQDQGTLGGYTF. In DNA, the CDR3 is TGTGCCAGCAGCGATCAGGATCAGGGGACGTTAGGTGGCTACACCTTC.

This CDR3 is CASSPGGSPLHF. The CDR3 DNA reads TGTGCCAGCTCACCAGGGGGTTCACCCCTCCACTTT. V and J are TRBV18 and TRBJ1-6; the D gene is possibly TRBD1 (5 bases). V was trimmed by 2 bases and J by 9 bases, leaving 5 bases between them. Per the germline V gene, CDR1 is KGHSH and CDR2 is LQKENI. This CDR3 has 12 residues.

The rearrangement links TRBV7-2 to TRBJ2-5; D is unclear. Looked up from germline, CDR1 is SGHTA and CDR2 is FQGNSA. CDR3 length: 15 residues. V gave up 2 bases and J gave up 1 base, with 11 bases separating them. In DNA form, the CDR3 reads TGTGCCAGCAGCTTAAAGCGTGCTATCCAAGAGACCCAGTACTTC. As protein: CASSLKRAIQETQYF.

This clonotype has at least ten counts. The chain uses TRBV9 and TRBJ2-5; TRBD1 matches at 9 bases. CDR3 length: 14 amino acids. The V segment lost 4 bases and the J segment 4 bases; nucleotides outside the gene matches: 5. Germline V lookup: CDR1 SGDLS, CDR2 YYNGEE. The CDR3 DNA sequence: TGTGCCAGCAGCTTGGGACAGGGTGGAGAGACCCAGTACTTC. It translates to CASSLGQGGETQYF.

There are a few counts of this clonotype. The junction shows a germline mismatch at one end, possibly a read error. CDR3 in amino acids: CASSRASGAGGAQYF. The CDR3 DNA reads as TGTGCTAGCAGCAGGGCTAGCGGGGCGGGAGGGGCGCAGTATTTT. The chain is built from TRBV7-7 and TRBJ2-3, with TRBD2 identical over 9 bases. This CDR3 contains 15 residues. CDR1 is SSHAT, CDR2 FNYEAQ, per germline (reference sequence). Complete variable domain (other parts from reference TRBV7-7 and TRBJ2-3): GAGVSQSPRYKVTKRGQDVTLRCDPISSHATLYWYQQALGQGPEFLTYFNYEAQPDKSGLPSDRFSAERPEGSISTLTIQRTEQRDSAMYRCASSRASGAGGAQYFGPGTRLTVL.

This clonotype showed up just once. The CDR3 nucleotides are TGTGCCAGCAGCGGATGGACAGGGGAGGACGGTAACCTAGAGACCCAGTACTTC. It specifies CASSGWTGEDGNLETQYF. The chain uses TRBV9 and TRBJ2-5; 9 bases map to TRBD1. V dropped 3 bases and J dropped 4; count of bases not matched to a gene: 16. Germline V gives CDR1 SGDLS, CDR2 YYNGEE. This CDR3 region has 18 residues. The full variable domain, rest sourced from reference TRBV9 and TRBJ2-5, is DSGVTQTPKHLITATGQRVTLRCSPRSGDLSVYWYQQSLDQGLQFLIQYYNGEERAKGNILERFSAQQFPDLHSELNLSSLELGDSALYFCASSGWTGEDGNLETQYFGPGTRLLVL.